The entry below describes one TCR beta chain. The data originate from a study of blood T cell repertoires in COVID-19. The CDR3 length is 14 residues. V was pared by 6 bases and J by 6 bases, with 6 bases of the junction left unmatched. Per germline, CDR1 SEHNR and CDR2 FQNEAQ (reference sequence). Participants came from about two dozen US areas, aged roughly 18 to 95 years. The data were produced by immunoSEQ multiplex PCR, yet TCRdb's version contains in-frame clones alone and is incomplete. The top ten hold about 5.7% of the sample, which has about 280,000 clones, roughly 85% seen once. V gene TRBV7-9 combines with J gene TRBJ2-1; TRBD1 matches at 9 bases. This sequence originates from a woman aged 40-49 years who had recovered from COVID-19. The source material was PBMCs or T cells enriched from blood (not recorded which). In DNA, the CDR3 is TGTGCCAGCAGACCGGGACAGGGAGTCAATGAGCAGTTCTTC. Protein product: CASRPGQGVNEQFF.